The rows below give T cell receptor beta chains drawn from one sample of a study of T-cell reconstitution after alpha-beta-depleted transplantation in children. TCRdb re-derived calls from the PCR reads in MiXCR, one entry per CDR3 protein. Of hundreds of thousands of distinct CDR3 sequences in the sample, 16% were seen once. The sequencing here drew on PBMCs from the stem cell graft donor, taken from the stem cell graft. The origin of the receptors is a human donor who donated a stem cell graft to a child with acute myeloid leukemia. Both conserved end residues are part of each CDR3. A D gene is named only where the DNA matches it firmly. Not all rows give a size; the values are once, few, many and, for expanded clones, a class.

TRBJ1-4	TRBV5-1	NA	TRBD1	TGCGCCAGCAGCTACGGCCCGGGACAGGAAAAACTGTTTTTT	CASSYGPGQEKLFF
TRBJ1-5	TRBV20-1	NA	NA	TGCAGTGCCAGGGGAATCCATAGCAATCAGCCCCAGCATTTT	CSARGIHSNQPQHF
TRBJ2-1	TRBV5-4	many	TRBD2	TGTGCCAGCACCTTACCCGGGACTAGCGGGGTGGACCTTAGCAGTGAGCAGTTCTTC	CASTLPGTSGVDLSSEQFF
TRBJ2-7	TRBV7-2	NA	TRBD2	TGTGCCAGCAGCTGGACTAGCGGGACCTACGAGCAGTACTTC	CASSWTSGTYEQYF
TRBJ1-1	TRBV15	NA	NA	TGTGCCACCAGCAGAGGAGGGGTGATGAACACTGAAGCTTTCTTT	CATSRGGVMNTEAFF
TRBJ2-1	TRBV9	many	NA	TGTGCCAGCAGCGTAGTCGCCTCCCGGGAGCAGTTCTTC	CASSVVASREQFF
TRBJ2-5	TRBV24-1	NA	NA	TGTGCCACCAGTGATAGGTGGGGGGAGACGTTAGAGACCCAGTACTTC	CATSDRWGETLETQYF
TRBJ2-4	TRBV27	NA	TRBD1	TGTGCCAGCAGTTCTCCCGGACAGGGTAGGAACATTCAGTACTTC	CASSSPGQGRNIQYF
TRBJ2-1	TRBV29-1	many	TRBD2	TGCAGCGTTGAAGATAGCGGGCTTAGCTCCTACAATGAGCAGTTCTTC	CSVEDSGLSSYNEQFF
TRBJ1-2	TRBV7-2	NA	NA	TGTGCCAGCAGCTTAACCCCCGTCCAGGGTGTGGGCTACACCTTC	CASSLTPVQGVGYTF
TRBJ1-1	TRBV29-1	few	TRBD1	TGCAGCGTTGAGAGGGGGCAGGGTGAAGCTTTCTTT	CSVERGQGEAFF
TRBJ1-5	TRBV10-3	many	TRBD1	TGTGCCATCAAGAGCGCAGGGGGAGATTACGGCAATCAGCCCCAGCATTTT	CAIKSAGGDYGNQPQHF
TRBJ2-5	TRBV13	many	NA	TGTGCCAGCAGCTCCCAGGGGATCCAAGAGACCCAGTACTTC	CASSSQGIQETQYF
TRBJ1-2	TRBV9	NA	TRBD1	TGTGCCAGCAGCCCGACCCCGGGACAGGGCGTCTATGGCTACACCTTC	CASSPTPGQGVYGYTF
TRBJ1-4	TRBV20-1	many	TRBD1	TGCAGTGCTACCCGACAGGGAGTCGGGGAAAAACTGTTTTTT	CSATRQGVGEKLFF
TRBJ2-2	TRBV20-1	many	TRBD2	TGCAGTGCTAGAGGGGGACTAGCGGGGGTCGGCGGGGAGCTGTTTTTT	CSARGGLAGVGGELFF
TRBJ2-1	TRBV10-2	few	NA	TGCGCCAGCAGGACGGGCCCCCCAAACAATGAGCAGTTCTTC	CASRTGPPNNEQFF
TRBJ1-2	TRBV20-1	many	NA	TGCAGTGCTAGAATCCGGGGGGGTTCCTATGGCTACACCTTC	CSARIRGGSYGYTF
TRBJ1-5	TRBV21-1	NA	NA	TGTGCCAGCAGCAAGAAACGGTCTAGCCCCCAGCATTTT	CASSKKRSSPQHF
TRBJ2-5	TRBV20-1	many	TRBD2	TGCAGTGCTAGACCTACTAGCGGGGGGCCCCCAGAGACCCAGTACTTC	CSARPTSGGPPETQYF
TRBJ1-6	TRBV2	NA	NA	TGTGCCAGCAGTGGGGGAGATTCACCCCTCCACTTT	CASSGGDSPLHF
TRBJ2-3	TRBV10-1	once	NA	TGCGCCAGCAGTGAGTCCCCCGAGGGAACGGATACGCAGTATTTT	CASSESPEGTDTQYF